Following are 30 T cell receptor beta chains from one sample sequenced in a study of control samples from healthy donors and cancer patients. Some clones are missing from TCRdb's copy, which holds only in-frame ones; the method was immunoSEQ multiplex PCR. The repertoire has under 100,000 clones, approximately 93% of them found once; the top ten carry over 1.3%. The specimen sequenced was blood. The receptors come from a woman aged 30 to 39 in good health.

V and J are TRBV18 and TRBJ1-3; D uncertain. Deletions cut 2 bases from V and 2 bases from J, with 7 bases between. Germline values: CDR1 KGHSH, CDR2 LQKENI. The CDR3 covers 14 residues. CDR3 nucleotide sequence: TGTGCCAGCTCACCATGGGGAGCTGGAAACACCATATATTTT. Its protein product is CASSPWGAGNTIYF. Looking up the rest from reference TRBV18 and TRBJ1-3 gives the full variable domain: NAGVMQNPRHLVRRRGQEARLRCSPMKGHSHVYWYRQLPEEGLKFMVYLQKENIIDESGMPKERFSAEFPKEGPSILRIQQVVRGDSAAYFCASSPWGAGNTIYFGEGSWLTVV.

The CDR3 DNA is TGTGCCAGCAGGGGACAGGGGGATACGCAGTATTTT. It specifies CASRGQGDTQYF. The rearrangement joins TRBV2 to TRBJ2-3; 10 bases are a match to TRBD1. The V and J ends lost 6 bases and 6 bases, in that order; junction bases with no gene match: 0. The germline gives CDR1 SNHLY, CDR2 FYNNEI. CDR3 size: 12 residues.

The chain employs TRBV6-1 and TRBJ1-1; D ambiguous. Germline loops: CDR1 MNHNS, CDR2 SASEGT. V shed 3 bases and J shed 4 bases, with 9 bases lying between them. This CDR3 has 13 amino acids. This CDR3 reads CASSEAEITEAFF. The CDR3 DNA reads as TGTGCCAGCAGTGAGGCGGAAATCACTGAAGCTTTCTTT.

The chain is built from TRBV12-3 or TRBV12-4 and TRBJ1-3; no clear D gene. Trimming took off 8 bases at V and 0 bases at J, with 8 bases between the two ends. The CDR3 has 13 amino acids. CDR3 bases: TGTGCCAGCGCTTTACACTCTGGAAACACCATATATTTT. Amino acid sequence: CASALHSGNTIYF.

V is TRBV10-3 and J is TRBJ2-2, with TRBD1 identical over 9 bases. Per the germline V gene, CDR1 is ENHRY and CDR2 is SYGVKD. V trimming: 6 bases; J trimming: 7 bases; junction bases outside the gene matches: 9. The CDR3 totals 15 residues. CDR3 sequence reads: CAIRGRDRVHGELFF. For the CDR3, the DNA is TGTGCCATCAGAGGTCGGGACAGGGTTCACGGGGAGCTGTTTTTT.

The genes are TRBV7-8 and TRBJ2-7; TRBD1 might be the D (6 bases). Germline-derived CDR1 and CDR2 are SGHVS and FQNEAQ. The CDR3 totals 13 residues. V was pared by 2 bases and J by 5 bases, with 10 bases between. The CDR3 DNA sequence: TGTGCCAGCAGCTTACAGGGGAGAAACGAGCAGTACTTC. This translates into CASSLQGRNEQYF.

V usage is TRBV4-1 and J usage is TRBJ2-3; D might be TRBD2 (6 bases). In germline, CDR1 is MGHRA, CDR2 YSYEKL. The length of the CDR3 is 17 residues. Trimming cost V 3 bases and J 1 base, with 17 bases left between them. CDR3 bases: TGCGCCAGCAGCCAGTACCCCCGGGACTCCGGCACAGATACGCAGTATTTT. Translated: CASSQYPRDSGTDTQYF.

V gene TRBV7-2 combines with J gene TRBJ2-7, with D tentatively TRBD1 (5 bases). Deletions cut 5 bases from V and 5 bases from J, with 13 bases between. The CDR3 is 13 residues long. Germline lookup yields CDR1 SGHTA and CDR2 FQGNSA. The CDR3 reads CASSDTRVDEQYF. CDR3 sequence (DNA): TGTGCCAGCAGCGATACCAGGGTGGACGAGCAGTACTTC. Full variable domain (remainder filled in from reference TRBV7-2 and TRBJ2-7): GAGVSQSPSNKVTEKGKDVELRCDPISGHTALYWYRQSLGQGLEFLIYFQGNSAPDKSGLPSDRFSAERTGGSVSTLTIQRTQQEDSAVYLCASSDTRVDEQYFGPGTRLTVT.

Here the CDR3 DNA reads TGTGCCAGCACCGCGGACGGCGGGGCCTACAATGAGCAGTTCTTC. Protein sequence: CASTADGGAYNEQFF. The chain uses TRBV9 and TRBJ2-1, with a tentative D call TRBD2 (6 bases). V lost 6 bases, J lost 2 bases, and 15 bases lay in between. CDR1 and CDR2 (germline): SGDLS, YYNGEE. The CDR3 is made up of 15 amino acids.

The chain is built from TRBV6-7 and TRBJ2-7; D might be TRBD2 (5 bases). TRBV6-7 is given ORF status, its function remaining uncertain. V lost 6 bases to trimming and J lost 6 bases, with 21 bases between them. There are 15 residues in the CDR3. CDR3 DNA: TGTGCCAGCAGCCCTCGGGGTAGCCGCGCGGGCGAGCAGTACTTC. Protein product: CASSPRGSRAGEQYF.

The V gene is TRBV5-1, the J gene TRBJ2-5, with D perhaps TRBD1 (5 bases). This CDR3 comprises 15 residues. The germline V and J ends were trimmed by 1 base and 2 bases, with 12 bases remaining between them. The germline V gene encodes CDR1 SGHRS and CDR2 YFSETQ. CDR3 nucleotide sequence: TGCGCCAGCAGCTTGCAGGGTCTGGGGCAAGAGACCCAGTACTTC. Amino acid sequence: CASSLQGLGQETQYF.

The chain combines TRBV7-9 with TRBJ2-7; D gene uncertain. Trimming shortened V by 2 bases and J by 4 bases, and 12 bases separated the two germline ends. CDR3 length equals 14 residues. The germline gives CDR1 SEHNR, CDR2 FQNEAQ (reference sequence). This CDR3 reads CASSLTLRPYEQYF. As DNA, the CDR3 is TGTGCCAGCAGCTTAACCCTACGGCCTTACGAGCAGTACTTC.

The chain joins TRBV5-6 to TRBJ2-2, with D unresolved. Trimming cost V 0 bases and J 0 bases, with 6 bases left between them. Germline V gene lookup returns CDR1 SGHDT and CDR2 YYEEEE. CDR3 length: 15 amino acids. Here the CDR3 reads CASSLVPTNTGELFF. The CDR3 DNA is TGTGCCAGCAGCTTGGTACCGACGAACACCGGGGAGCTGTTTTTT.

The V and J genes are TRBV7-2 and TRBJ2-7; no clear D. Germline loops: CDR1 SGHTA, CDR2 FQGNSA. The ends were cut back, 0 bases at V and 3 bases at J, with 9 bases in the middle. The CDR3 is made up of 14 amino acids. CDR3: CASSLAVQIYEQYF. CDR3 DNA: TGTGCCAGCAGCTTAGCCGTCCAGATCTACGAGCAGTACTTC.

This chain links TRBV9 with TRBJ1-5, with D unresolved. V was trimmed by 1 base and J by 2 bases, leaving 4 bases between them. In germline, CDR1 is SGDLS, CDR2 YYNGEE. This CDR3 contains 13 residues. The CDR3 DNA reads as TGTGCCAGCAGCGTACAGGGCAATCAGCCCCAGCATTTT. This gives the protein CASSVQGNQPQHF.

The chain joins TRBV7-9 to TRBJ1-5; unclear D gene. The CDR3 runs 18 residues. V was pared by 7 bases and J by 0 bases, with 22 bases between. From germline, CDR1 is SEHNR and CDR2 FQNEAQ (reference sequence). The CDR3 loop is CASTLRFSVKYSNQPQHF. The CDR3 DNA is TGTGCCAGCACCCTGCGTTTTTCAGTGAAATATAGCAATCAGCCCCAGCATTTT.

V usage is TRBV27 and J usage is TRBJ1-6; D is ambiguous. CDR3 length equals 14 residues. Trimming left V 6 bases short and J 0 bases short, with 6 bases between. Germline CDR1 reads MNHEY; CDR2 reads SMNVEV (reference sequence). This chain's CDR3 is CASRWVSYNSPLHF. CDR3 coding DNA: TGTGCCAGCAGATGGGTCTCCTATAATTCACCCCTCCACTTT.

V gene TRBV3-1 (or the pseudogene TRBV3-2) combines with J gene TRBJ2-3; D is possibly TRBD1 (6 bases). This CDR3 is 15 amino acids long. Germline CDR1 LGHDT, CDR2 YNNKEL (reference sequence). V was cut by 2 bases and J by 2 bases, with 11 bases left in between. In DNA, the CDR3 is TGTGCCAGCAGCCAACCTAGACAGGTCACAGATACGCAGTATTTT. Translation gives CASSQPRQVTDTQYF.

The V gene is TRBV5-1, the J gene TRBJ1-2; D possibly corresponds to TRBD1 (5 bases). Germline CDR1 is SGHRS and CDR2 is YFSETQ. The CDR3 has 12 residues. The V end lost 4 bases, the J end lost 6 bases, and 10 bases lay between the germline ends. The CDR3 nucleotides read TGCGCCAGCAGCGCAGAGGGGCATGGCTACACCTTC. Residues: CASSAEGHGYTF.

The V gene is TRBV7-2, the J gene TRBJ2-1; 11 nucleotides line up with TRBD2. This CDR3 spans 17 amino acids. J lost 4 bases, V lost 3 bases, and 8 bases had no gene match. The V gene's germline CDR1 is SGHTA and CDR2 FQGNSA. The CDR3, as DNA: TGTGCCAGCAGCTTCACGGCTAGCGGGGGGCTATACAATGAGCAGTTCTTC. Protein product: CASSFTASGGLYNEQFF. Supplemented by reference TRBV7-2 and TRBJ2-1, the full variable domain reads GAGVSQSPSNKVTEKGKDVELRCDPISGHTALYWYRQSLGQGLEFLIYFQGNSAPDKSGLPSDRFSAERTGGSVSTLTIQRTQQEDSAVYLCASSFTASGGLYNEQFFGPGTRLTVL.

This clone was seen just once. V is TRBV6-6 and J is TRBJ2-7; D is perhaps TRBD1 or TRBD2 (6 bases each). The CDR3 sequence is 14 residues long. The ends were cut back, 0 bases at V and 5 bases at J, with 11 bases in the middle. The germline CDR1 and CDR2 sequences are MNHNY and SVGAGI (reference sequence). The CDR3 DNA sequence: TGTGCCAGCAGTTACTCCGGGGGCGGGGACGAGCAGTACTTC. Its protein is CASSYSGGGDEQYF.

The chain couples TRBV25-1 to TRBJ2-7, with D perhaps matching TRBD2 (6 bases). This CDR3 has 16 residues. V lost 1 base and J 3 bases, leaving 16 bases between the germline ends. Germline loops: CDR1 MGHDK, CDR2 SYGVNS. The CDR3 spells CASSEWGVADFYEQYF. The CDR3 DNA follows: TGTGCCAGCAGTGAATGGGGGGTAGCGGACTTCTACGAGCAGTACTTC.

V is TRBV23-1 and J is TRBJ2-7, with D unclear. TRBV23-1 is labeled an ORF, and its function is uncertain. Trimming stripped 3 bases from V and 6 bases from J, with 18 bases between. The CDR3 contains 15 residues. CDR3 loop: CASSHPDESPGEQYF. The CDR3 DNA follows: TGCGCCAGCAGTCACCCGGACGAGTCTCCCGGCGAGCAGTACTTC.

V and J are TRBV2 and TRBJ1-2; D call uncertain. This CDR3 spans 12 amino acids. V was trimmed by 1 base and J by 5 bases, leaving 5 bases between them. Germline values: CDR1 SNHLY, CDR2 FYNNEI. The CDR3 sequence: CASSEGGYGYTF. CDR3 DNA: TGTGCCAGCAGTGAAGGCGGGTATGGCTACACCTTC.

The chain carries TRBV11-3 and TRBJ2-5; D is unresolved. CDR3 size: 11 residues. Germline V gene lookup returns CDR1 SGHNT and CDR2 YENEEA. V dropped 3 bases and J dropped 2 bases, with 1 base sitting between them. CDR3 in amino acids: CASSFQETQYF. In DNA, the CDR3 is TGTGCCAGCAGCTTTCAAGAGACCCAGTACTTC. The variable domain in full, completed from reference TRBV11-3 and TRBJ2-5, reads EAGVVQSPRYKIIEKKQPVAFWCNPISGHNTLYWYLQNLGQGPELLIRYENEEAVDDSQLPKDRFSAERLKGVDSTLKIQPAELGDSAVYLCASSFQETQYFGPGTRLLVL.

This chain connects TRBV7-9 to TRBJ2-7; no clear D gene. Germline V gives CDR1 SEHNR, CDR2 FQNEAQ (reference sequence). V dropped 1 base and J dropped 3 bases, with 7 bases sitting between them. The CDR3 covers 13 residues. The CDR3 nucleotides are TGTGCCAGCAGCTTAGTCCAGGACTACGAGCAGTACTTC. This encodes CASSLVQDYEQYF. The complete variable domain, with remaining parts taken from reference TRBV7-9 and TRBJ2-7, reads DTGVSQNPRHKITKRGQNVTFRCDPISEHNRLYWYRQTLGQGPEFLTYFQNEAQLEKSRLLSDRFSAERPKGSFSTLEIQRTEQGDSAMYLCASSLVQDYEQYFGPGTRLTVT.

This clone was detected once. This chain connects TRBV5-6 to TRBJ2-1, with 12 bases lining up with TRBD2. V gave up 4 bases and J gave up 7 bases; unmatched junction bases: 12. This CDR3 has 17 residues. The germline V gene encodes CDR1 SGHDT and CDR2 YYEEEE. CDR3 residues: CASSRLTSGSVGNEQFF. For the CDR3, the DNA is TGTGCCAGCAGCCGCCTGACTAGCGGGAGTGTGGGTAATGAGCAGTTCTTC. Full variable domain (outside the CDR3, taken from reference TRBV5-6 and TRBJ2-1): DAGVTQSPTHLIKTRGQQVTLRCSPKSGHDTVSWYQQALGQGPQFIFQYYEEEERQRGNFPDRFSGHQFPNYSSELNVNALLLGDSALYLCASSRLTSGSVGNEQFFGPGTRLTVL.

The chain uses TRBV7-9 and TRBJ1-1; the D gene is possibly TRBD1 (6 bases). V was trimmed by 7 bases and J by 2 bases, leaving 14 bases between them. The CDR3 has 14 residues. Germline CDR1 is SEHNR and CDR2 is FQNEAQ (reference sequence). Here the CDR3 DNA reads TGTGCCAGCACCCCTGGGGGGCCAAACACTGAAGCTTTCTTT. It is translated as CASTPGGPNTEAFF.

The J gene is TRBJ1-3, the V gene TRBV29-1, with 8 bases matching TRBD1. The CDR3 covers 12 residues. The junction had 4 bases not matched to a gene; V was cut back by 6 bases and J by 6 bases. The germline V gene encodes CDR1 SQVTM and CDR2 ANQGSEA. CDR3 DNA: TGCAGCGTCTCGGACAGGGTAAACACCATATATTTT. Protein: CSVSDRVNTIYF.

The V gene is TRBV19, the J gene TRBJ2-3; either TRBD1 or TRBD2 may fit D (5 bases each). Germline assignment: CDR1 LNHDA and CDR2 SQIVND (reference sequence). The CDR3 totals 17 residues. Trimming left V 3 bases short and J 0 bases short, with 16 bases between. CDR3 nucleotide sequence: TGTGCCAGTAGTATCGGGGCAGAGGAGCCTAGCACAGATACGCAGTATTTT. Protein: CASSIGAEEPSTDTQYF. Supplemented by reference TRBV19 and TRBJ2-3, the full variable domain reads DGGITQSPKYLFRKEGQNVTLSCEQNLNHDAMYWYRQDPGQGLRLIYYSQIVNDFQKGDIAEGYSVSREKKESFPLTVTSAQKNPTAFYLCASSIGAEEPSTDTQYFGPGTRLTVL.